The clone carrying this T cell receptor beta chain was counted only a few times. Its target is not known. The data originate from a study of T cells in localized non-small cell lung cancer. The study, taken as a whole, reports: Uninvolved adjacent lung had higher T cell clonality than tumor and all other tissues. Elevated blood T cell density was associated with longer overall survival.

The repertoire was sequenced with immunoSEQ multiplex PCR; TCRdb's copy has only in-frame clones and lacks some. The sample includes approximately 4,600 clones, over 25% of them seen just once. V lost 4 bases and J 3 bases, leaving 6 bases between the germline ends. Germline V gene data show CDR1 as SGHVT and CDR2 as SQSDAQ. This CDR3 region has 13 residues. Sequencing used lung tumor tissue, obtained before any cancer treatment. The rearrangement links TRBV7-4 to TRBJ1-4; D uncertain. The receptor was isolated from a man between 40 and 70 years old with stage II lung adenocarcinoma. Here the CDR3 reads CASSSEANEKLFF. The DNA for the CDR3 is TGTGCCAGCAGCTCCGAAGCTAATGAAAAACTGTTTTTT.